This T cell receptor beta chain appears in the sequencing data of a study of CD8 T cells in ankylosing spondylitis (dated by TCRdb to about 2017). Notes on the research overall: The study profiled T cell receptor beta repertoires in healthy donors and ankylosing spondylitis patients to find disease-linked TCR variants. In total, the full study cohort was made up of 108 healthy donors and some 26 ankylosing spondylitis patients. Peripheral blood was sampled, and synovial fluid was also collected from ankylosing spondylitis patients. Overall study outcomes, separate from this receptor: The disease-linked clones were reported to be significantly enriched in matched synovial fluid samples from ankylosing spondylitis patients. In peripheral blood, the disease-linked clones were found at relatively low frequencies and had a CD8+ phenotype. A TCR beta motif made up of several highly homologous amino acid variants appeared to be characteristic of blood from ankylosing spondylitis patients. Some motif variants had previously been reported in the synovial fluid and blood of reactive arthritis patients, which suggests shared mechanisms of disease initiation.

V is reduced by 6 bases and J by 8 bases, leaving a spacing of 16 bases between them. Sequences SNHLY (CDR1) and FYNNEI (CDR2) are obtained from the germline V gene. The CDR3 sequence holds 13 residues, the cysteine and phenylalanine included. Solely the CDR3 DNA is kept, with 39 bases framed from the first base. This clonotype occurred a few times. The clone's antigen remains unknown. There are no base qualities to consult, and no much larger clone falls within one base. The sequencer listed for this sample is Illumina HiSeq 2500. Quantitative 5'-RACE with molecular barcodes was used to prepare TCR beta libraries. In the paper's pipeline: To identify disease-linked TCR variants, a new computational method was used, one built on a probabilistic model of VDJ rearrangement. TCRdb reworked the public reads: Q25 trimming with fastp, MiXCR clone assembly, productive beta chains retained. Each entry is one CDR3 protein sequence, shown with its most common DNA and genes. The V and J calls reflect TCRdb's pipeline rather than the authors' work. The sample table holds roughly 450,000 distinct CDR3 sequences, of which roughly 26% were seen once. Over 0.8% of the sample goes to the ten largest clones.

The sequenced sample was blood, either unsorted or a sorted T cell fraction (not recorded which). This sequence uses TRBV2 and TRBJ1-2, with TRBD1 tentatively as D gene (6 bases match). This clonotype was obtained from a male donor with ankylosing spondylitis. The CDR3 in this case is CASRLTGTDGYTF. The bases are TGTGCCAGCAGATTAACAGGGACGGACGGCTACACCTTC.